This TCR beta chain was sequenced for a study of molecular identifiers for immune sequencing clone quantification. From the PCR reads, TCRdb called clonotypes with MiXCR, one entry per CDR3 protein. The table has hundreds of thousands of distinct CDR3 sequences, about 20% seen once. Remarks on this clonotype: A read error may account for a junction end that differs from germline.

This CDR3 comprises 14 residues. The germline CDR1 and CDR2 sequences are DFQATT and SNEGSKA (reference sequence). The rearrangement links TRBV20-1 to TRBJ2-7, with 8 bases fitting TRBD2. The sequenced sample was naive CD8+ T cells from blood, with Jurkat cell RNA spiked in. Subset denoted: FACS-sorted CD8+CD4-CCR7+CD45RA+ naive T cells. The origin of this receptor is a human donor in good health. Some libraries in this study had Jurkat cell RNA spiked in. This chain's CDR3 is CSARDLAGGYGQYF. The DNA of the CDR3 is TGCAGTGCTAGAGATTTGGCGGGAGGTTACGGGCAGTACTTC.